This TCR beta chain comes out of a study of OX40 agonist ivuxolimab in advanced cancers. Study-level background: Three dose-escalation patients had partial responses: one with hepatocellular carcinoma and two with cutaneous melanoma.

Here immunoSEQ multiplex PCR was the method, and the copy in TCRdb shows in-frame clones only, minus some. Here the sample spans about 55,000 clones, 70% to 80% being singletons. V shed 1 base, J shed 7 bases, and the junction held 5 bases outside the gene matches. Per the germline V gene, CDR1 is SGHVS and CDR2 is FQNEAQ. This CDR3 is built from 15 residues. The cohort excluded patients with autoimmune disease history or systemic immunosuppression. This receptor was obtained from an adult with an advanced solid tumor such as melanoma, head and neck, liver or kidney cancer. The sample here was CD4+ or CD8+ T cells sorted from blood, taken in a trial of the OX40 agonist ivuxolimab. The chain uses TRBV7-8 and TRBJ2-1; 9 bases are a match to TRBD2. The CDR3 DNA is TGTGCCAGCAGCTTAGGAACGACTAGCGGTAATGAGCAGTTCTTC. Amino acids: CASSLGTTSGNEQFF.